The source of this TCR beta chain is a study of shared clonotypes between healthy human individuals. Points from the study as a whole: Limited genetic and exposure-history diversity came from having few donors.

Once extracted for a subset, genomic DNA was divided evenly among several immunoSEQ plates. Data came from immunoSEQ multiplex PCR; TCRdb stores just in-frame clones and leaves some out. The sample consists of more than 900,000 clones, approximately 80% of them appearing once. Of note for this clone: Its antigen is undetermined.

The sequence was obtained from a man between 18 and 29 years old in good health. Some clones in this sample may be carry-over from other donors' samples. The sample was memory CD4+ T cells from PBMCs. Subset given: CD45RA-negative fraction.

CDR3 in amino acids: CASSLDRAAGEQYF. Here the CDR3 DNA reads TGCGCCAGCAGCTTGGACAGGGCGGCGGGCGAGCAGTACTTC. This chain uses TRBV5-1 with TRBJ2-7, with D possibly matching TRBD1 (6 bases). From germline, CDR1 is SGHRS and CDR2 YFSETQ. Deletions cut 0 bases from V and 6 bases from J, with 13 bases between. The CDR3 length is 14 residues.